The rows below give T cell receptor beta chains drawn from one sample of a study of beta chain features in type 1 diabetes. Libraries were prepared by immunoSEQ multiplex PCR; TCRdb keeps only in-frame clonotypes and omits some of them. This table holds around 450,000 clones, approximately 10% found once. Source material: naive CD4+ T cells from blood. The receptors were gathered from a woman aged 18-29 years in good health. The CDR3 runs from the conserved cysteine through the conserved F or W. The D gene is left open where the match is weak. Not every row has a clone size; where given, it reads once, few, many or a size class.

>TRBV20-1|-|-|TRBJ2-7
CSAGTRALEYF
TGCAGTGCTGGAACCCGGGCGCTGGAGTACTTC
>TRBV25-1|-|-|TRBJ2-2
CASSVIGNTGELFF
TGTGCCAGCAGTGTAATAGGGAACACCGGGGAGCTGTTTTTT
>TRBV5-1|few|-|TRBJ2-1
CASSLRDSHNEQFF
TGCGCCAGCAGCCTCCGGGACTCTCACAATGAGCAGTTCTTC
>TRBV6-6|-|-|TRBJ1-2
CASTNAGNRHYGYTF
TGTGCCAGCACCAACGCCGGGAACAGACACTATGGCTACACCTTC
>TRBV6-6|-|-|TRBJ2-3
CASRTTGGSTDTQYF
TGTGCCAGCAGAACGACAGGAGGAAGCACAGATACGCAGTATTTT
>TRBV9|-|-|TRBJ1-5
CASSVGLQPQHF
TGTGCCAGCAGCGTAGGGCTTCAGCCCCAGCATTTT
>TRBV4-1|-|-|TRBJ2-1
CASSRPLTRGNEQFF
TGCGCCAGCAGCCGTCCTTTGACCAGAGGCAATGAGCAGTTCTTC
>TRBV13|few|-|TRBJ2-4
CASSQGLYKNIQYF
TGTGCCAGCAGCCAGGGACTCTACAAAAACATTCAGTACTTC
>TRBV9|few|-|TRBJ2-7
CASSPDRGTYEQYF
TGTGCCAGCAGCCCCGATCGGGGAACCTACGAGCAGTACTTC
>TRBV2|few|-|TRBJ2-7
CASSVRAEQYF
TGTGCCAGCAGTGTGAGGGCAGAGCAGTACTTC
>TRBV9|many|-|TRBJ2-1
CASSVGSSYNEQFF
TGTGCCAGCAGCGTGGGGAGCTCCTACAATGAGCAGTTCTTC
>TRBV11-1|few|TRBD2|TRBJ2-7
CASSPGLDGYEQYF
TGTGCCAGCAGCCCTGGACTAGATGGCTACGAGCAGTACTTC
>TRBV14|few|TRBD2|TRBJ2-1
CASSGTSAHYNEQFF
TGTGCCAGCAGCGGGACTAGCGCTCACTACAATGAGCAGTTCTTC
>TRBV29-1|many|-|TRBJ2-5
CSERAGGTQYF
TGCAGCGAACGGGCCGGCGGGACCCAGTACTTC
>TRBV6-6|-|-|TRBJ2-7
CASTPLAHYEQYF
TGTGCCAGCACCCCACTGGCTCATTACGAGCAGTACTTC
>TRBV11-3|-|-|TRBJ1-1
CASSLSPNTEAFF
TGTGCCAGCAGCTTAAGTCCGAACACTGAAGCTTTCTTT
>TRBV30|few|-|TRBJ2-7
CAWSSGGAYEQYF
TGTGCCTGGAGTTCCGGAGGGGCCTACGAGCAGTACTTC
>TRBV2|few|TRBD1|TRBJ2-1
CASSEALRQGGGNEQFF
TGTGCCAGCAGTGAAGCGCTTCGACAGGGTGGTGGGAATGAGCAGTTCTTC
>TRBV4-1|few|TRBD1|TRBJ2-1
CASSRQDRGLESYNEQFF
TGCGCCAGCAGCCGCCAGGACAGGGGGCTTGAGTCCTACAATGAGCAGTTCTTC